What follows are 12 T cell receptor beta chains derived from one specimen sequenced in a study of beta chain features in type 1 diabetes. Expressed TCRB transcripts were sequenced because the isolated RNA had all been reverse transcribed beforehand. Only in-frame clones appear in the TCRdb table, and some are missing; sequencing was by immunoSEQ multiplex PCR. The sample holds 300,000 to 350,000 clones, around 13% seen once. Specimen: central memory CD4+ T cells from blood. The source is a man aged 25 to 40 in good health.

This clone has more than one count but fewer than ten. The chain combines TRBV29-1 with TRBJ1-2, with 7 nucleotides matching TRBD1. V dropped 3 bases and J dropped 3; count of bases not matched to a gene: 7. Germline CDR1 is SQVTM and CDR2 is ANQGSEA. The CDR3 extends over 14 amino acids. This chain's CDR3 is CSVDRDSNYYGYTF. CDR3 sequence (DNA): TGCAGCGTTGACCGGGACAGCAACTACTATGGCTACACCTTC. Using reference TRBV29-1 and TRBJ1-2 for the parts outside the CDR3, the full variable domain is SAVISQKPSRDICQRGTSLTIQCQVDSQVTMMFWYRQQPGQSLTLIATANQGSEATYESGFVIDKFPISRPNLTFSTLTVSNMSPEDSSIYLCSVDRDSNYYGYTFGSGTRLTVV.

This clone was detected ten times or more. The chain recombines TRBV7-2 with TRBJ2-1, with 10 bases aligning to TRBD2. Trimming took 5 bases from V and 7 from J; bases not matched to a gene: 8. The CDR3 is 15 residues long. Germline assignment: CDR1 SGHTA and CDR2 FQGNSA. CDR3 residues: CASSLWTSGSNEQFF. The CDR3 bases are TGTGCCAGCAGCCTCTGGACTAGCGGCTCTAATGAGCAGTTCTTC. Together with reference TRBV7-2 and TRBJ2-1, the CDR3 gives the full variable domain: GAGVSQSPSNKVTEKGKDVELRCDPISGHTALYWYRQSLGQGLEFLIYFQGNSAPDKSGLPSDRFSAERTGGSVSTLTIQRTQQEDSAVYLCASSLWTSGSNEQFFGPGTRLTVL.

This clone was counted between two and nine times. CDR3 in amino acids: CASSLLHEQFF. Written as DNA, the CDR3 is TGTGCCAGCAGCTTGCTGCATGAGCAGTTCTTC. The chain carries TRBV5-6 and TRBJ2-1, with no clear D. Between the trimmed V and J ends, which lost 1 base and 8 bases, there was a span of 4 bases. The CDR3 consists of 11 residues. CDR1 is SGHDT, CDR2 YYEEEE, per germline.

The sample holds many counts of this clone. J is TRBJ2-6 and V is TRBV19; the D gene is possibly TRBD2 (5 bases). The CDR3 covers 19 residues. The V gene's germline CDR1 is LNHDA and CDR2 SQIVND (reference sequence). The V gene lost 5 bases and the J gene lost 0 bases, with 20 bases spanning the gap. CDR3 nucleotides: TGTGCCAGTAGTGTCTCCCCGGGGAAGACTACCTCTGGGGCCAACGTCCTGACTTTC. Its translation: CASSVSPGKTTSGANVLTF.

About this clone itself: One end of the junction fails to match germline, which may point to a read error. The V call is TRBV5-4, the J call TRBJ2-1; unclear D gene. Germline CDR1 and CDR2: SGHNT and YYREEE (reference sequence). This CDR3 region has 9 residues. The CDR3 sequence: CARSLGQFF. Here the CDR3 DNA reads TGTGCCAGAAGCTTGGGTCAGTTCTTC. Supplemented by reference TRBV5-4 and TRBJ2-1, the full variable domain reads ETGVTQSPTHLIKTRGQQVTLRCSSQSGHNTVSWYQQALGQGPQFIFQYYREEENGRGNFPPRFSGLQFPNYSSELNVNALELDDSALYLCARSLGQFFGPGTRLTVL.

This clone was counted ten times or more. The CDR3 reads CASSHAWEDFNEKLFF. The DNA for the CDR3 is TGTGCCAGCAGCCACGCGTGGGAGGATTTCAATGAAAAACTGTTTTTT. The chain couples TRBV14 to TRBJ1-4; no reliable D call. CDR1 SGHDN and CDR2 FVKESK come from the germline V gene. The CDR3 has 16 amino acids. Between the trimmed V and J ends, which lost 3 bases and 5 bases, there was a span of 16 bases. The complete variable domain, with remaining parts taken from reference TRBV14 and TRBJ1-4, reads EAGVTQFPSHSVIEKGQTVTLRCDPISGHDNLYWYRRVMGKEIKFLLHFVKESKQDESGMPNNRFLAERTGGTYSTLKVQPAELEDSGVYFCASSHAWEDFNEKLFFGSGTQLSVL.

The rearrangement joins TRBV5-1 to TRBJ2-1; a weak D match, TRBD1 (6 bases). Trimming cost V 0 bases and J 2 bases, with 12 bases left between them. Germline V lookup: CDR1 SGHRS, CDR2 YFSETQ. The length of the CDR3 is 16 residues. The CDR3 DNA is TGCGCCAGCAGCTTGGGTGGGGGCAATCCCTACAATGAGCAGTTCTTC. It codes for CASSLGGGNPYNEQFF.

This clone was counted only a few times. The genes are TRBV9 and TRBJ2-1; TRBD1 is a possible D gene (6 bases). The CDR3 has 18 amino acids. Trimming pared 1 base from V and 2 bases from J, leaving 19 bases between. CDR1 and CDR2 from the germline V gene are SGDLS and YYNGEE. The DNA of the CDR3 is TGTGCCAGCAGCGTATCGGACAGTCACCGAAGTGCCTACAATGAGCAGTTCTTC. It codes for CASSVSDSHRSAYNEQFF.

This clone has a handful of counts. The rearrangement links TRBV5-1 to TRBJ2-5; 8 bases map to TRBD2. The germline V gene encodes CDR1 SGHRS and CDR2 YFSETQ. V lost 0 bases, J lost 2 bases, and 3 bases stayed unmatched. The CDR3 spans 15 residues. CDR3 loop: CASSLAGGRQETQYF. CDR3 DNA: TGCGCCAGCAGCTTGGCAGGCGGGAGGCAAGAGACCCAGTACTTC.

V usage is TRBV7-2 and J usage is TRBJ2-2; D ambiguous. The ends were cut back, 2 bases at V and 7 bases at J, with 14 bases in the middle. CDR1 and CDR2 from the germline V gene are SGHTA and FQGNSA. The CDR3 sequence is 15 residues long. CDR3 loop: CASSLLGQTGGELFF. In DNA, the CDR3 is TGTGCCAGCAGCTTACTCGGCCAAACGGGCGGGGAGCTGTTTTTT.

The chain is built from TRBV18 and TRBJ1-2; TRBD1 might be the D (5 bases). The V gene lost 6 bases and the J gene lost 6 bases, with 14 bases spanning the gap. The length of the CDR3 is 13 residues. Germline CDR1 and CDR2: KGHSH and LQKENI. In DNA, the CDR3 is TGTGCCAGCTCGATCGGGACTCCTAATGGCTACACCTTC. Protein product: CASSIGTPNGYTF.

This chain joins TRBV11-2 and TRBJ2-5; D might be TRBD2 (5 bases). There are 14 residues in the CDR3. Per the germline V gene, CDR1 is SGHAT and CDR2 is FQNNGV. The V and J ends lost 3 bases and 4 bases respectively, with 12 bases between them. CDR3 sequence (DNA): TGTGCCAGCAGCTTGAGTCTCCGGGGAGAGACCCAGTACTTC. This sequence encodes CASSLSLRGETQYF.